This T cell receptor beta chain was captured in a study of a mutant IDH1 vaccine in newly diagnosed glioma. Study as a whole: Treated patients comprised 62.5% males and approximately 40% females, mean age approximately 37 years. Findings and caveats of the study: Across multiple MHC alleles, about 95% of patients had vaccine-induced responses.

Regarding time point: baseline, week 1 (first vaccination visit). Treatment defined: pre-vaccination baseline after standard-of-care therapy. This clone was seen a few times. The antigen is unknown. Germline CDR1 and CDR2: MGHRA and YSYEKL. The CDR3 is 17 amino acids. After removal of 0 bases from V and 4 bases from J, the junction contained 10 bases not matched to a gene. Profiled with immunoSEQ multiplex PCR; TCRdb holds only in-frame clones, not every one. The data hold fewer than 50,000 clones, with about nine tenths observed a single time. The source material was PBMCs, sampled from a glioma patient treated with radiotherapy, temozolomide or both. This chain uses TRBV4-1 with TRBJ2-3; TRBD2 matches 7 bases. The TCR was taken from a man younger than 35 with glioma. The CDR3 loop is CASSQDLGGGQADTQYF. The CDR3 DNA reads TGCGCCAGCAGCCAAGATCTTGGGGGAGGGCAGGCAGATACGCAGTATTTT.